The clone carrying this TCR beta chain was found many times. This specimen comes from a study of early T cells in non-severe SARS-CoV-2 infection. CDR3 length: 13 amino acids. V lost 6 bases and J 6 bases, leaving 15 bases between the germline ends. CDR1 is SEHNR, CDR2 FQNEAQ, per germline (reference sequence). TCRdb processed the 5' RACE reads anew with MiXCR; each CDR3 protein has one entry. The repertoire holds 35,000 to 50,000 distinct CDR3 sequences, with approximately 6.1% as singletons. This sequence was found in an adult who was a healthcare worker with PCR-confirmed SARS-CoV-2 infection or an uninfected control (not recorded which). The genes are TRBV7-9 and TRBJ2-7, with D possibly being TRBD1 (5 bases). The specimen was whole blood. The CDR3 here is CASSPLGRREQYF. DNA of the CDR3: TGTGCCAGCAGTCCTCTGGGGCGTCGCGAGCAGTACTTC.